This T cell receptor (beta chain) appears in the sequencing data of a study of high-grade serous ovarian cancer treatment subgroups. Study-wide background: Mean per sample: about 14,000 reads, 7,400 or so unique TCR beta rearrangements.

The tumor samples were collected prior to definitive surgery or chemotherapy. This clone was found once. What it binds is not known. Sequencing was performed with immunoSEQ multiplex PCR; in TCRdb, only in-frame clones are kept and a portion is missing. The sample yields 8,500 to 10,000 clones, more than 85% seen once. General study findings and limits: TCR relatedness rose with neoantigen level and trended with mutation load. The analyses considered CDR3 and ignored CDR1 and CDR2. Without spatial data, bulk sequencing limits insight into HGSC tumor diversity.

The sample comprised tumor tissue. The TCR was taken from a human donor with high-grade serous ovarian cancer.

CDR3 nucleotide sequence: TGTGCCAGCTCACTCGACAGGCTCAGCACAGATACGCAGTATTTT. It yields the protein CASSLDRLSTDTQYF. The rearrangement joins TRBV18 to TRBJ2-3, with D possibly being TRBD1 (6 bases). V dropped 4 bases and J dropped 0 bases, with 11 bases sitting between them. The length of the CDR3 is 15 residues. Germline CDR1 is KGHSH and CDR2 is LQKENI. Together with reference TRBV18 and TRBJ2-3, the CDR3 gives the full variable domain: NAGVMQNPRHLVRRRGQEARLRCSPMKGHSHVYWYRQLPEEGLKFMVYLQKENIIDESGMPKERFSAEFPKEGPSILRIQQVVRGDSAAYFCASSLDRLSTDTQYFGPGTRLTVL.